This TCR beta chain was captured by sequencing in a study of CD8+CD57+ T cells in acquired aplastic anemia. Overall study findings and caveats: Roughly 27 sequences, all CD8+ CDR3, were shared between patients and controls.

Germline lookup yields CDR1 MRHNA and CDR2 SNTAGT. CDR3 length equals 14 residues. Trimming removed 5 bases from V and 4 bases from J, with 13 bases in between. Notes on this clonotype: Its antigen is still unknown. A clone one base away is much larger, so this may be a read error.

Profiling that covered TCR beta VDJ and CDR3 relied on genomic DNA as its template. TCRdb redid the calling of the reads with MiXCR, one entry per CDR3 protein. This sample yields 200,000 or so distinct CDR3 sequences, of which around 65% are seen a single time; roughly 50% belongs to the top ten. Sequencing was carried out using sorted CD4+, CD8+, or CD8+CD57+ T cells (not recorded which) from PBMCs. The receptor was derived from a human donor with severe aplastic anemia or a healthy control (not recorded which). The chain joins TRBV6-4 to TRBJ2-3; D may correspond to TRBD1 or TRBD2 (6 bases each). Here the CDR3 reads CASSLSGAADTQYF. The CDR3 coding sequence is TGTGCCAGCAGTCTTTCGGGGGCGGCAGATACGCAGTATTTT.